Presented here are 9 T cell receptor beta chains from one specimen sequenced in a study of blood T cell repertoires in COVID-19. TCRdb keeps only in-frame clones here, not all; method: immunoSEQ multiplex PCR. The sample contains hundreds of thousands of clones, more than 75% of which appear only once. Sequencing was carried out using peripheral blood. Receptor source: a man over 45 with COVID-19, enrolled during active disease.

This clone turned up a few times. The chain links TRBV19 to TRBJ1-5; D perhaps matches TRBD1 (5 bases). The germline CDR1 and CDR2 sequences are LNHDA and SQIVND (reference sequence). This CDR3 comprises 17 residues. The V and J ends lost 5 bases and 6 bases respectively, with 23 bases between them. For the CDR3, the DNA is TGTGCCAGTAGTCATCCTCCCGGGACTGTGGTATTTCAGCCCCAGCATTTT. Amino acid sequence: CASSHPPGTVVFQPQHF.

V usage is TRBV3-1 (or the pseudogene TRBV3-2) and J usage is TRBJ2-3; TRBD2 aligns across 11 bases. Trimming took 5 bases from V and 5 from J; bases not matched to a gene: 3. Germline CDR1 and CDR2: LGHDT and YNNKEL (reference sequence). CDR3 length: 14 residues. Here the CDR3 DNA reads TGTGCCAGCAGCGTAGCGGGGGGGTTAGATACGCAGTATTTT. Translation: CASSVAGGLDTQYF.

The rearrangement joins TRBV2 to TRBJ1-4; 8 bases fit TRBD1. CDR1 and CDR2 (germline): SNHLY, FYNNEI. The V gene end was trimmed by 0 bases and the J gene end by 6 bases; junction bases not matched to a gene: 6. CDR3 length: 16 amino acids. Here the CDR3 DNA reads TGTGCCAGCAGTGAAGCGCTAGGACAGGGAGATGAAAAACTGTTTTTT. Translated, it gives CASSEALGQGDEKLFF.

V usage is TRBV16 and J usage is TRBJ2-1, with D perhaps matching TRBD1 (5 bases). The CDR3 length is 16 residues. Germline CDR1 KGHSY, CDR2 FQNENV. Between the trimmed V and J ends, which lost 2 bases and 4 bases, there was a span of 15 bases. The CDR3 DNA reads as TGTGCCAGCAGCCAAGCATCAGGGCATTCTTACAATGAGCAGTTCTTC. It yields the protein CASSQASGHSYNEQFF.

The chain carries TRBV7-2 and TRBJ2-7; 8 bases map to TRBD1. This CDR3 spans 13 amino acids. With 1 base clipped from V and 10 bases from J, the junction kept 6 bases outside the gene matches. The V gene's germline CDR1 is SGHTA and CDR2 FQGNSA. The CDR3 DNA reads TGTGCCAGCAGCTTAGGCCGTGGACAGGGACAGTACTTC. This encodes CASSLGRGQGQYF.

CDR3 coding DNA: TGTGCCAGCAGTAAGACAGGTAGTTCACCCCTCCACTTT. Residues: CASSKTGSSPLHF. The chain employs TRBV12-3 or TRBV12-4 and TRBJ1-6; D perhaps matches TRBD1 (6 bases). The CDR3 is 13 amino acids. V gave up 5 bases and J gave up 9 bases, with 11 bases separating them.

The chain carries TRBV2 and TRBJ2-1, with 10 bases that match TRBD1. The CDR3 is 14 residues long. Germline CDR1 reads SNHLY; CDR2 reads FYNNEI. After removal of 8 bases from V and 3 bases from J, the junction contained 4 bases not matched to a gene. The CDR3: CASGRDRGYNEQFF. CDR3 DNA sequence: TGTGCCAGCGGGAGGGACAGGGGCTACAATGAGCAGTTCTTC.

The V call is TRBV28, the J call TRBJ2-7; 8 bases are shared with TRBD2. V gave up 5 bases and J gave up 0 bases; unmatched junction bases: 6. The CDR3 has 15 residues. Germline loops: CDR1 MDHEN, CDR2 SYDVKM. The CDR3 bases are TGTGCCAGCAGTCGGGAGGGGAAGAGCTCCTACGAGCAGTACTTC. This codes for CASSREGKSSYEQYF.

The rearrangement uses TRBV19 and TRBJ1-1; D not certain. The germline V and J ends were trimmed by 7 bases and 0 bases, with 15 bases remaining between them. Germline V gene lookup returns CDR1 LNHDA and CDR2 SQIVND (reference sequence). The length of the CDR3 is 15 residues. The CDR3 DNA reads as TGTGCCAGTAAGAGGAGGACTGACATGAACACTGAAGCTTTCTTT. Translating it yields CASKRRTDMNTEAFF.